The TCR beta chain under discussion was sequenced for a study of patients and donors after allogeneic stem cell transplantation. The CDR3 totals 15 residues. Trimming removed 5 bases at V and 0 bases at J, with 12 bases between. TCRdb re-called the RT-PCR reads with MiXCR, one entry per CDR3 protein. This sample has approximately 200,000 distinct CDR3 sequences, with around two fifths found just once. The chain uses TRBV12-3 or TRBV12-4 and TRBJ2-3; no definite D call. The sequence was obtained from a human donor who was either an allogeneic HSCT recipient or a stem cell or donor lymphocyte infusion donor (not recorded which). It is not recorded whose cells these are; they may come from a transplant donor. Sequenced: blood, either unsorted or a sorted T cell fraction (not recorded which). This chain's CDR3 is CASSPMGSSTDTQYF. CDR3 DNA sequence: TGTGCCAGCAGTCCTATGGGATCTAGCACAGATACGCAGTATTTT.